This is a list of T cell receptor beta chains from one sample in a study of shared clonotypes between healthy human individuals. Sequencing used immunoSEQ multiplex PCR; TCRdb keeps in-frame clones, though not all of them. The sample carries more than 500,000 clones, approximately 95% recorded once. Sequencing input: naive CD4+ T cells sorted from blood. The receptors stem from a woman in her 30s in good health. CDR3s include the opening cysteine and the closing phenylalanine or tryptophan. The order of the fields is V gene, J gene, CDR3 length, CDR3 protein.

TRBV5-1	TRBJ1-1	13	CASSLWVGDEAFF
TRBV5-1	TRBJ2-6	16	CASSFPTGVGANVLTF
TRBV11-2	TRBJ1-3	16	CASSLRTASSGNTIYF
TRBV28	TRBJ1-1	14	CASSRQGAGTEAFF
TRBV10-3	TRBJ2-7	11	CATGHSYEQYF
TRBV25-1	TRBJ2-2	16	CASSESGQGGNGELFF
TRBV19	TRBJ2-3	15	CASSLLARNTDTQYF
TRBV10-2	TRBJ2-7	14	CATRRGLLSYEQYF
TRBV11-2	TRBJ2-3	17	CASLNPRGQGGTDTQYF
TRBV14	TRBJ2-7	14	CASSRSGRVDEQYF
TRBV13	TRBJ1-2	12	CATGQKNYGYTF
TRBV4-2	TRBJ2-2	15	CASSQEAVRTGELFF
TRBV27	TRBJ1-1	16	CASSAYGTGAVSEAFF
TRBV9	TRBJ2-2	16	CASSGFIAGIAGELFF
TRBV6-5	TRBJ1-1	13	CASRTQQDTEAFF
TRBV7-6	TRBJ2-1	13	CASSLGRYNEQFF
TRBV6-5	TRBJ2-7	14	CASSWGQKSYEQYF
TRBV6-6	TRBJ2-7	15	CASSPSSAGVGEQYF
TRBV10-3	TRBJ2-5	16	CAIGKRDRGNWETQYF
TRBV6-1	TRBJ2-7	12	CASGGGSYEQYF
TRBV19	TRBJ1-5	15	CASSMGQGAKQPQHF
TRBV5-1	TRBJ2-1	16	CASSLTSGSSVNEQFF
TRBV5-6	TRBJ2-4	15	CASSLLPRAKNIQYF
TRBV19	TRBJ1-2	15	CASSRLTGGDYGYTF
TRBV14	TRBJ2-6	15	CASSKTGSGANVLTF
TRBV11-2	TRBJ2-3	17	CASSLDTLRGGTDTQYF
TRBV5-8	TRBJ1-5	15	CASTTGDRVNQPQHF
TRBV27	TRBJ2-3	16	CASSRAGLGGSDTQYF
TRBV5-5	TRBJ2-5	15	CASSPTVGRQETQYF
TRBV28	TRBJ2-2	17	CASSLPKLAGSTGELFF
TRBV5-6	TRBJ2-7	12	CASSLGLDEQYF
TRBV7-2	TRBJ1-5	15	CASSLVSGGNQPQHF
TRBV19	TRBJ1-2	17	CASRPTRMRTSSNRYTF
TRBV23-1	TRBJ2-2	13	CAIRGWAVGELFF
TRBV4-1	TRBJ2-1	18	CASSQDSGLLAADNEQFF
TRBV9	TRBJ1-3	16	CASSAGQSLSGNTIYF